This record covers a single T cell receptor (beta chain). What it binds is unknown. Per the germline V gene, CDR1 is SEHNR and CDR2 is FQNEAQ (reference sequence). The CDR3 consists of 13 residues. The ends lost 7 bases at V and 6 bases at J; junction bases unmatched: 5. The data originate from a study of Ad26.COV2.S vaccination and SARS-CoV-2 variants. General study points: Reportedly, spike-specific CD8+ and CD4+ T cell responses achieved substantial breadth once vaccination had taken place.

The method was immunoSEQ multiplex PCR; TCRdb's version includes in-frame clones alone and lacks a portion of them. Counted here are about 460,000 clones, 89% occurring once; the ten biggest clones make up 1.5% to 2%. Regarding treatment: about 20 received Ad26.COV2.S at low or high dose, single or two shots; about 5 received placebo; per-sample allocation not given. Sampling happened 63 days after the first vaccine or placebo injection. Built on an Ad26 vector, the vaccine expressed Wuhan-strain SARS-CoV-2 spike. Sequences were derived from peripheral blood, sampled in a trial of Ad26.COV2.S vaccine versus placebo. This TCR derives from a person between 18 and 59 years old who received the Ad26.COV2.S COVID-19 vaccine or a placebo. J is TRBJ2-7 and V is TRBV7-9; TRBD1 matches at 11 bases. CDR3 amino acids: CASIRGQGGEQYF. As DNA, the CDR3 is TGTGCCAGCATCAGGGGACAGGGGGGCGAGCAGTACTTC. Drawing the rest from reference TRBV7-9 and TRBJ2-7, the complete variable domain is DTGVSQNPRHKITKRGQNVTFRCDPISEHNRLYWYRQTLGQGPEFLTYFQNEAQLEKSRLLSDRFSAERPKGSFSTLEIQRTEQGDSAMYLCASIRGQGGEQYFGPGTRLTVT.